This entry lists 27 T cell receptor beta chains sequenced from one sample in a study of cytomegalovirus exposure and HLA in healthy donors. 13 Jbeta primers and 60 Vbeta primers were used for the PCR. TCRdb's copy holds only in-frame clones and misses some; the assay was immunoSEQ multiplex PCR. Of 70,000 to 100,000 clones in the sample, less than 80% were seen once. Sequencing was carried out using PBMCs. The receptors shown here come from a woman between 50 and 59 years old in good health and CMV-seropositive.

The chain employs TRBV10-3 and TRBJ2-7; TRBD2 might be the D (6 bases). There are 12 residues in the CDR3. Germline V lookup: CDR1 ENHRY, CDR2 SYGVKD. Trimming took off 10 bases at V and 6 bases at J, with 16 bases between the two ends. The CDR3 protein is CATRRPEGEQYV. CDR3 in DNA: TGTGCCACCAGGCGCCCGGAGGGCGAGCAGTACGTC.

V usage is TRBV7-2 and J usage is TRBJ1-3, with a possible D match to TRBD1 (6 bases). This CDR3 comprises 16 residues. Trimming stripped 5 bases from V and 0 bases from J, with 14 bases between. Germline CDR1 is SGHTA and CDR2 is FQGNSA. CDR3 loop: CASSPLQGSSGNTIYF. In DNA form, the CDR3 reads TGTGCCAGCAGCCCCCTCCAGGGGAGCTCTGGAAACACCATATATTTT. Looking up the rest from reference TRBV7-2 and TRBJ1-3 gives the full variable domain: GAGVSQSPSNKVTEKGKDVELRCDPISGHTALYWYRQSLGQGLEFLIYFQGNSAPDKSGLPSDRFSAERTGGSVSTLTIQRTQQEDSAVYLCASSPLQGSSGNTIYFGEGSWLTVV.

This sequence joins TRBV4-1 and TRBJ1-5; unclear D gene. This CDR3 spans 13 amino acids. The germline V gene encodes CDR1 MGHRA and CDR2 YSYEKL. Trimming cost V 3 bases and J 4 bases, with 7 bases left between them. CDR3 amino acids: CASSHPGNQPQHF. The CDR3 bases are TGCGCCAGCAGCCACCCGGGGAATCAGCCCCAGCATTTT.

The V and J genes are TRBV6-6 and TRBJ1-4, with no clear D. V was cut by 6 bases and J by 8 bases, with 13 bases left in between. Germline-derived CDR1 and CDR2 are MNHNY and SVGAGI (reference sequence). CDR3 length equals 13 residues. The CDR3 spells CASSRGGGEKLFF. DNA of the CDR3: TGTGCCAGCAGCCGAGGAGGAGGCGAAAAACTGTTTTTT.

This CDR3 reads CATQGARNYGYTF. CDR3 DNA: TGTGCCACACAGGGGGCGCGAAACTATGGCTACACCTTC. The chain recombines TRBV25-1 with TRBJ1-2, with TRBD1 identical over 9 bases. J was trimmed by 2 bases and V by 10 bases; bases with no gene match: 5. The germline V gene encodes CDR1 MGHDK and CDR2 SYGVNS. The CDR3 has 13 amino acids.

The chain has TRBV11-2 and TRBJ2-3, with D unclear. The V and J ends lost 5 bases and 4 bases respectively, with 10 bases between them. Germline V gene lookup returns CDR1 SGHAT and CDR2 FQNNGV. The CDR3 loop spans 13 amino acids. The CDR3 spells CASSLRKADTQYF. CDR3 DNA sequence: TGTGCCAGCAGCCTGAGAAAAGCAGATACGCAGTATTTT.

The chain couples TRBV14 to TRBJ2-2; 7 positions agree with TRBD1. J was trimmed by 4 bases and V by 4 bases; bases with no gene match: 9. Germline lookup yields CDR1 SGHDN and CDR2 FVKESK. The CDR3 totals 16 residues. This CDR3 reads CASSPFRDSLTGELFF. As DNA, the CDR3 is TGTGCCAGCAGCCCCTTTAGGGACAGCCTCACCGGGGAGCTGTTTTTT.

V usage is TRBV19 and J usage is TRBJ1-5; 9 nucleotides match TRBD1. Trimming at V came to 4 bases and at J to 7 bases, leaving 11 bases not matched to a gene. Germline loops: CDR1 LNHDA, CDR2 SQIVND (reference sequence). The CDR3 contains 16 residues. The CDR3 loop is CASSRPGTGFNQPQHF. The DNA for the CDR3 is TGTGCCAGTAGTAGACCCGGGACAGGGTTCAACCAGCCCCAGCATTTT.

This chain links TRBV7-9 with TRBJ2-1; D perhaps matches TRBD1 (5 bases). The germline gives CDR1 SEHNR, CDR2 FQNEAQ (reference sequence). V lost 5 bases, J lost 0 bases, and 14 bases lay in between. This CDR3 has 16 residues. CDR3 DNA sequence: TGTGCCAGCAGCCCGAGTGACAGCCCCTCCTACAATGAGCAGTTCTTC. It yields the protein CASSPSDSPSYNEQFF.

The chain carries TRBV4-1 and TRBJ2-5, with TRBD1 matching over 8 bases. This CDR3 spans 14 amino acids. V trimming: 4 bases; J trimming: 2 bases; junction bases outside the gene matches: 3. From germline, CDR1 is MGHRA and CDR2 YSYEKL. CDR3 protein: CASSPTGGQETQYF. The CDR3 DNA reads TGCGCCAGCAGCCCAACAGGGGGTCAAGAGACCCAGTACTTC.

This clone was detected only a few times. The chain links TRBV7-6 to TRBJ1-5, with a possible D match to TRBD1 (6 bases). CDR1 SGHVS and CDR2 FNYEAQ come from the germline V gene. CDR3 length: 16 amino acids. The germline V and J ends were trimmed by 2 bases and 0 bases, with 11 bases remaining between them. The CDR3 loop is CASSLRGGYSNQPQHF. The CDR3 region has the DNA TGTGCCAGCAGCTTAAGGGGGGGCTATAGCAATCAGCCCCAGCATTTT.

The V gene is TRBV19, the J gene TRBJ1-1; D possibly corresponds to TRBD1 (6 bases). Germline V lookup: CDR1 LNHDA, CDR2 SQIVND (reference sequence). Trimming left V 3 bases short and J 0 bases short, with 8 bases between. This CDR3 spans 14 amino acids. The CDR3 here is CASSMTGMNTEAFF. CDR3 DNA sequence: TGTGCCAGTAGTATGACAGGCATGAACACTGAAGCTTTCTTT. The full variable domain, rest sourced from reference TRBV19 and TRBJ1-1, is DGGITQSPKYLFRKEGQNVTLSCEQNLNHDAMYWYRQDPGQGLRLIYYSQIVNDFQKGDIAEGYSVSREKKESFPLTVTSAQKNPTAFYLCASSMTGMNTEAFFGQGTRLTVV.

Here the CDR3 reads CASSLVRSSFDEQFF. The CDR3 bases are TGTGCCAGCAGCTTAGTCCGATCTAGTTTCGATGAGCAGTTCTTC. The genes are TRBV11-2 and TRBJ2-1, with unresolved D. This CDR3 has 15 amino acids. Trimming stripped 1 base from V and 8 bases from J, with 15 bases between. In germline, CDR1 is SGHAT, CDR2 FQNNGV.

This clone was picked up a small number of times. V gene TRBV15 combines with J gene TRBJ1-1; no definite D call. Germline CDR1 reads LNHNV; CDR2 reads YYDKDF (reference sequence). V lost 1 base to trimming and J lost 4 bases, with 4 bases between them. The CDR3 consists of 12 residues. CDR3 sequence reads: CATSRVGTEAFF. The CDR3, as DNA: TGTGCCACCAGCAGAGTCGGCACTGAAGCTTTCTTT.

This clone was seen a few times. The chain recombines TRBV7-2 with TRBJ1-1; D unresolved. From germline, CDR1 is SGHTA and CDR2 FQGNSA. The CDR3 consists of 16 residues. The V end lost 4 bases, the J end lost 5 bases, and 20 bases lay between the germline ends. The CDR3 reads CASSSRPPVGRTEAFF. The CDR3 DNA follows: TGTGCCAGCAGCTCTAGGCCCCCCGTAGGGAGGACTGAAGCTTTCTTT.

CDR3 in amino acids: CASSYPTGNGEQFF. The CDR3 nucleotides read TGTGCCAGCAGCTATCCTACGGGGAACGGGGAGCAGTTCTTC. The chain recombines TRBV13 with TRBJ2-1; D perhaps matches TRBD2 (5 bases). Looked up from germline, CDR1 is PRHDT and CDR2 is FYEKMQ (reference sequence). The CDR3 has 14 residues. The ends were cut back, 4 bases at V and 10 bases at J, with 17 bases in the middle. Complete variable domain (other parts from reference TRBV13 and TRBJ2-1): AAGVIQSPRHLIKEKRETATLKCYPIPRHDTVYWYQQGPGQDPQFLISFYEKMQSDKGSIPDRFSAQQFSDYHSELNMSSLELGDSALYFCASSYPTGNGEQFFGPGTRLTVL.

The rearrangement joins TRBV7-2 to TRBJ2-1; 8 nucleotides line up with TRBD2. CDR1 SGHTA and CDR2 FQGNSA come from the germline V gene. V shed 1 base, J shed 4 bases, and the junction held 9 bases outside the gene matches. This CDR3 has 17 amino acids. The CDR3 region is CASSLVSSGDLYNEQFF. In nucleotides, the CDR3 is TGTGCCAGCAGCTTAGTAAGTAGCGGGGACCTTTACAATGAGCAGTTCTTC.

V usage is TRBV6-5 and J usage is TRBJ2-7, with D possibly TRBD1 on 5 matching bases. Germline CDR1 reads MNHEY; CDR2 reads SVGAGI. Trimming cost V 7 bases and J 5 bases, with 21 bases left between them. CDR3 length: 15 amino acids. The CDR3 sequence: CASTTTQGWGHEQYF. In nucleotides, the CDR3 is TGTGCCAGCACAACCACGCAGGGTTGGGGTCACGAGCAGTACTTC.

This clone has more than one count but fewer than ten. The CDR3 spells CASSSRDKHKNIQYF. DNA of the CDR3: TGTGCCAGCAGCTCCCGCGATAAGCACAAAAACATTCAGTACTTC. The chain employs TRBV7-9 and TRBJ2-4; no clear D. The germline V gene encodes CDR1 SEHNR and CDR2 FQNEAQ (reference sequence). V lost 4 bases and J lost 3, with 13 bases in between. The CDR3 runs to 15 residues.

This clone has just a few counts. V gene TRBV6-1 combines with J gene TRBJ1-5; D not certain. In germline, CDR1 is MNHNS, CDR2 SASEGT. The CDR3 is made up of 13 amino acids. Trimming removed 8 bases from V and 2 bases from J, with 10 bases in between. The CDR3 region has the DNA TGTGCCAGCCACCAGGTACGCAATCAGCCCCAGCATTTT. Translation: CASHQVRNQPQHF.

The chain joins TRBV5-6 to TRBJ2-1; D not resolved. This CDR3 region has 12 residues. V lost 3 bases and J lost 9, with 10 bases in between. CDR1 SGHDT and CDR2 YYEEEE come from the germline V gene. Here the CDR3 reads CASSYAVGEQFF. CDR3 bases: TGTGCCAGCAGCTACGCGGTGGGTGAGCAGTTCTTC.

The chain carries TRBV28 and TRBJ2-1, with 9 nucleotides matching TRBD2. Germline loops: CDR1 MDHEN, CDR2 SYDVKM. This CDR3 is 16 amino acids long. J gave up 8 bases and V 2 bases, and 10 bases lay outside the gene matches. The CDR3 region has the DNA TGTGCCAGCAGTTTAGTAGGCCTAGCGGGGAGGTATGAGCAGTTCTTC. Its translation is CASSLVGLAGRYEQFF.

The chain is built from TRBV7-8 and TRBJ1-1, with 8 bases lining up with TRBD1. Germline assignment: CDR1 SGHVS and CDR2 FQNEAQ. V shed 6 bases and J 5 bases; nucleotides not matched to a gene: 11. This CDR3 has 15 amino acids. The CDR3: CASRPDRQGKTEAFF. CDR3 nucleotides: TGTGCCAGCAGGCCGGACCGACAGGGGAAGACTGAAGCTTTCTTT.

This chain links TRBV6-1 with TRBJ1-4, with D perhaps TRBD1 (5 bases). Germline V gene sequence: CDR1 MNHNS, CDR2 SASEGT. The CDR3 length is 14 residues. Trimming shortened V by 5 bases and J by 4 bases, and 11 bases separated the two germline ends. CDR3 bases: TGTGCCAGCAGTCAGGGCCGTAATAATGAAAAACTGTTTTTT. It encodes CASSQGRNNEKLFF.

This chain uses TRBV6-5 with TRBJ1-1, with 7 nucleotides matching TRBD1. Germline CDR1 reads MNHEY; CDR2 reads SVGAGI. The CDR3 extends over 13 amino acids. The CDR3 coding sequence is TGTGCTAGTCAGACAGGGACGAACACTGAAGCTTTCTTT. Amino acids: CASQTGTNTEAFF.

The rearrangement links TRBV18 to TRBJ2-5; maybe TRBD2 (6 bases). V lost 1 base, J lost 2 bases, and 11 bases lay in between. There are 15 residues in the CDR3. Germline V gives CDR1 KGHSH, CDR2 LQKENI. CDR3 region: CASSPQRDSQETQYF. CDR3 nucleotides: TGTGCCAGCTCACCACAGAGGGACTCTCAAGAGACCCAGTACTTC. The full variable domain, with the rest looked up from reference TRBV18 and TRBJ2-5, is NAGVMQNPRHLVRRRGQEARLRCSPMKGHSHVYWYRQLPEEGLKFMVYLQKENIIDESGMPKERFSAEFPKEGPSILRIQQVVRGDSAAYFCASSPQRDSQETQYFGPGTRLLVL.

The rearrangement links TRBV6-1 to TRBJ2-7, with 8 bases fitting TRBD2. This CDR3 comprises 13 residues. Germline CDR1 is MNHNS and CDR2 is SASEGT. With 7 bases clipped from V and 5 bases from J, the junction kept 7 bases outside the gene matches. CDR3 nucleotide sequence: TGTGCCAGCAAGCGGGGGATTCTTGACGAGCAGTACTTC. It specifies CASKRGILDEQYF.